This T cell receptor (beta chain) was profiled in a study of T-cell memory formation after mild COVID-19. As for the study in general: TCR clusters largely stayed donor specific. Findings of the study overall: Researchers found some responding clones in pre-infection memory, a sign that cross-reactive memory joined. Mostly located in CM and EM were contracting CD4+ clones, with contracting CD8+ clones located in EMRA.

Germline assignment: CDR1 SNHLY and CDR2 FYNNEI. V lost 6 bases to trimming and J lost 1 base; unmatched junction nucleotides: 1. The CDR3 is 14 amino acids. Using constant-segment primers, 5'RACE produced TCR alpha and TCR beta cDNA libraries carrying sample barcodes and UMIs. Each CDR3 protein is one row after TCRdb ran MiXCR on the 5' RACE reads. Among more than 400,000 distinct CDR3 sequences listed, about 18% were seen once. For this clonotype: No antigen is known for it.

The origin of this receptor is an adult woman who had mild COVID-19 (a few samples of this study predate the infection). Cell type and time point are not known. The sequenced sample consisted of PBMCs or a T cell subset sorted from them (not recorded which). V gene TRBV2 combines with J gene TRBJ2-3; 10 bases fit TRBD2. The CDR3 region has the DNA TGTGCCAGCAGCGGGACTAGCGGCACAGATACGCAGTATTTT. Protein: CASSGTSGTDTQYF. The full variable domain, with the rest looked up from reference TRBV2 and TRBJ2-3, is EPEVTQTPSHQVTQMGQEVILRCVPISNHLYFYWYRQILGQKVEFLVSFYNNEISEKSEIFDDQFSVERPDGSNFTLKIRSTKLEDSAMYFCASSGTSGTDTQYFGPGTRLTVL.